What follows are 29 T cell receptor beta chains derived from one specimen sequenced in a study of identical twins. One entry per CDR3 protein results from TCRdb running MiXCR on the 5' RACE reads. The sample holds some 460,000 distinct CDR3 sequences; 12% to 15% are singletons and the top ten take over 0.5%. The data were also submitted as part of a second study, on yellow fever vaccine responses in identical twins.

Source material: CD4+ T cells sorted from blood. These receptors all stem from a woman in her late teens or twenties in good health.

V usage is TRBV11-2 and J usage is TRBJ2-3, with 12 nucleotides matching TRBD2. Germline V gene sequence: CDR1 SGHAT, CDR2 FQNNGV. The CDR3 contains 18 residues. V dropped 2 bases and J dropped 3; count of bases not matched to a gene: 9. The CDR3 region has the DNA TGTGCCAGCAGCTTAAGAAAACTAGCGGGAGGTGGGACAGATACGCAGTATTTT. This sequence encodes CASSLRKLAGGGTDTQYF. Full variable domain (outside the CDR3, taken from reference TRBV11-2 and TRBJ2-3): EAGVAQSPRYKIIEKRQSVAFWCNPISGHATLYWYQQILGQGPKLLIQFQNNGVVDDSQLPKDRFSAERLKGVDSTLKIQPAKLEDSAVYLCASSLRKLAGGGTDTQYFGPGTRLTVL.

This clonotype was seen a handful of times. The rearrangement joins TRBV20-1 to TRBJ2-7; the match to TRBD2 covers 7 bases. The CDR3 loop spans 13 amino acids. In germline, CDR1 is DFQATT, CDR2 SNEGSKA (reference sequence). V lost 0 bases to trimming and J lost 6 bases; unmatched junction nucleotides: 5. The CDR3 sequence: CSAREWGGSEQYF. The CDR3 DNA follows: TGCAGTGCTAGAGAATGGGGAGGGAGCGAGCAGTACTTC.

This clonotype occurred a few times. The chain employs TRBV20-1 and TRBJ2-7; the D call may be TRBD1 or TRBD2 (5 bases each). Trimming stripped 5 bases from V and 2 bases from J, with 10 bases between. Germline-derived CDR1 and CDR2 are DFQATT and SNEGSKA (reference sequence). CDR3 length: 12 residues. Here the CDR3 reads CSAYGTTYEQYF. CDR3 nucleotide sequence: TGCAGTGCTTACGGGACGACCTACGAGCAGTACTTC.

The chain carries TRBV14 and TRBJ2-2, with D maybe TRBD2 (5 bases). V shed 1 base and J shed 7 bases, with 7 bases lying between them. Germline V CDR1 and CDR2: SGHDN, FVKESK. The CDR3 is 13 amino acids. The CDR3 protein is CASSQARGGELFF. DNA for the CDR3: TGTGCCAGCAGCCAAGCTCGGGGCGGGGAGCTGTTTTTT.

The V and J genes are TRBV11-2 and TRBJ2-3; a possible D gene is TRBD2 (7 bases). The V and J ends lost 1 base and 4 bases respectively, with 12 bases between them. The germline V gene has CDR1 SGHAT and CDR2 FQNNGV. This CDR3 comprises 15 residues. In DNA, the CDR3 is TGTGCCAGCAGCTTAGGGGCGGGGGCACCAGATACGCAGTATTTT. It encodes CASSLGAGAPDTQYF.

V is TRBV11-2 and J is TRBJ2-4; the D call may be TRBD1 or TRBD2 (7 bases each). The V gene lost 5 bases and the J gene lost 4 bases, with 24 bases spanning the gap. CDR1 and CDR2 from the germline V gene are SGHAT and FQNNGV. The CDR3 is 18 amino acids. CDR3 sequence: CASSPGGGRVPKKNIQYF. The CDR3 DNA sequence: TGTGCCAGCAGCCCAGGGGGGGGGCGTGTCCCTAAAAAAAACATTCAGTACTTC.

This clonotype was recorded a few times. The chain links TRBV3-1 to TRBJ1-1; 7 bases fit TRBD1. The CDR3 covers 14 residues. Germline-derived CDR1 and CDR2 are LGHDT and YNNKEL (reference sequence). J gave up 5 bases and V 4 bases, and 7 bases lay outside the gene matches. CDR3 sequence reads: CASSPPARGTEAFF. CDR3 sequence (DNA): TGTGCCAGCAGCCCACCTGCCAGGGGGACTGAAGCTTTCTTT.

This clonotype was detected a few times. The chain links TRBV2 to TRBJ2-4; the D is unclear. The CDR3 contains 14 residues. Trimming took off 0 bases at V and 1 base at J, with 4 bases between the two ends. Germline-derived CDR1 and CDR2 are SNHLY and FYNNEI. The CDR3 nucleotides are TGTGCCAGCAGTGAAGCCCGTGCCAAAAACATTCAGTACTTC. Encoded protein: CASSEARAKNIQYF.

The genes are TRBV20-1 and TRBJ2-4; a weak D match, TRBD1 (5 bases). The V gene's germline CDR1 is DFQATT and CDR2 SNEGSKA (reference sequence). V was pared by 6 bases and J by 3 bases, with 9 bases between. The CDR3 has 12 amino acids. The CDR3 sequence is CSASDIKNIQYF. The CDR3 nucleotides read TGCAGTGCCTCGGACATCAAAAACATTCAGTACTTC.

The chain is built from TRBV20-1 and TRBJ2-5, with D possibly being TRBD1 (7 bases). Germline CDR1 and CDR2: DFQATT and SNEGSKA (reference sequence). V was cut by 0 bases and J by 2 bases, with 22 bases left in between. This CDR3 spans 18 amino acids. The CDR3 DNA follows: TGCAGTGCTAGAGACCCACTGGGGCAGGGGGGAGGACAAGAGACCCAGTACTTC. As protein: CSARDPLGQGGGQETQYF.

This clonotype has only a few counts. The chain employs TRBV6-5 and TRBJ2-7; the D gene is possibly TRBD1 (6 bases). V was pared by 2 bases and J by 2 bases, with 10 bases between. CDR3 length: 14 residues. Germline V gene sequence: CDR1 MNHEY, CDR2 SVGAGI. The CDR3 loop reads CASSYGRGAYEQYF. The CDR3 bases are TGTGCCAGCAGTTACGGCAGGGGAGCCTACGAGCAGTACTTC.

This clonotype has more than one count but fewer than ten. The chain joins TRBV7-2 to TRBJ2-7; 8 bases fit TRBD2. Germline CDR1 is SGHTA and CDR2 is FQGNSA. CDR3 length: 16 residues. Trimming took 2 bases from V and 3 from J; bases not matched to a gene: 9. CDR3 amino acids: CASSLIGLAGRYEQYF. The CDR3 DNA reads TGTGCCAGCAGCTTAATTGGTCTAGCGGGCCGCTACGAGCAGTACTTC.

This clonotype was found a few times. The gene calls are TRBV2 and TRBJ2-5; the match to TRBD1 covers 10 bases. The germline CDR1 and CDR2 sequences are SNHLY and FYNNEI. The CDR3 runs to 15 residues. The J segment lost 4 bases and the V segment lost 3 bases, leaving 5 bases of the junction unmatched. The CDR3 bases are TGTGCCAGCAGTGATTTGACAGGGGGCTTAGAGACCCAGTACTTC. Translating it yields CASSDLTGGLETQYF.

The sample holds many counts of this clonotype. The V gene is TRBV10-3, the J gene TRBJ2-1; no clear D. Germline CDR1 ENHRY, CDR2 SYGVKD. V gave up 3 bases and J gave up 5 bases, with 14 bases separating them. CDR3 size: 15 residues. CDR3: CAISEREASNNEQFF. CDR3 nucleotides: TGTGCCATCAGTGAACGAGAGGCTTCGAACAATGAGCAGTTCTTC.

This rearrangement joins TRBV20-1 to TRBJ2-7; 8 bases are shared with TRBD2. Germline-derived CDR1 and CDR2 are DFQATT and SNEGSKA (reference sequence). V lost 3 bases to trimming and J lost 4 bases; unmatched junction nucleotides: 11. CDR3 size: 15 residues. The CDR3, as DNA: TGCAGTGCTAGCCGCAGAGCGGGAGCATTGTACGAGCAGTACTTC. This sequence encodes CSASRRAGALYEQYF.

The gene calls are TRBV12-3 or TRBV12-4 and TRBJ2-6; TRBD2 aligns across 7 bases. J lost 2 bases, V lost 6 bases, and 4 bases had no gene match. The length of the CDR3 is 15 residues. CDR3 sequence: CASSKRGPGANVLTF. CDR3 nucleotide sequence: TGTGCCAGCAGCAAGCGGGGACCTGGGGCCAACGTCCTGACTTTC.

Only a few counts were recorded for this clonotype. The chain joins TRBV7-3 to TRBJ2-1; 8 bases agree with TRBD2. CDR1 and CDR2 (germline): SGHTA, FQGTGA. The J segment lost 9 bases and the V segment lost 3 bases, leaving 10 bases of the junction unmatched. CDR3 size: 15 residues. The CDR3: CASSFTLGGVSEQFF. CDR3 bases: TGTGCCAGCAGCTTTACCCTCGGGGGGGTTAGTGAGCAGTTCTTC. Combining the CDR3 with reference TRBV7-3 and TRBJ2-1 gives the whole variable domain GAGVSQTPSNKVTEKGKYVELRCDPISGHTALYWYRQSLGQGPEFLIYFQGTGAADDSGLPNDRFFAVRPEGSVSTLKIQRTERGDSAVYLCASSFTLGGVSEQFFGPGTRLTVL.

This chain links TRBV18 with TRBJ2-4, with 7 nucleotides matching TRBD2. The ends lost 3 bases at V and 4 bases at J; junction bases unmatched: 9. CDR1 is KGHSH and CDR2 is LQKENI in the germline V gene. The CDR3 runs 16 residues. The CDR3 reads CASSPPSAGEKNIQYF. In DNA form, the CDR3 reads TGTGCCAGCTCACCTCCCTCGGCGGGGGAAAAAAACATTCAGTACTTC. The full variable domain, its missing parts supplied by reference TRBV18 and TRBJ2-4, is NAGVMQNPRHLVRRRGQEARLRCSPMKGHSHVYWYRQLPEEGLKFMVYLQKENIIDESGMPKERFSAEFPKEGPSILRIQQVVRGDSAAYFCASSPPSAGEKNIQYFGAGTRLSVL.

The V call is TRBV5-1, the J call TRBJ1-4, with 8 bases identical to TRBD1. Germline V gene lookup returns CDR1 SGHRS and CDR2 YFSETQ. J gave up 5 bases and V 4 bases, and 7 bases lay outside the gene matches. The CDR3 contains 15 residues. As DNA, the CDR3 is TGCGCCAGCAGCCTACAGGGGGTCTCAAATGAAAAACTGTTTTTT. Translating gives CASSLQGVSNEKLFF.

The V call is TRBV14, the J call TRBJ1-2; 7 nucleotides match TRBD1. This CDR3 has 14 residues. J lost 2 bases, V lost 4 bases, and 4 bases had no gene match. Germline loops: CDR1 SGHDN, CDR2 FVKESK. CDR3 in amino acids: CASSRTDRNYGYTF. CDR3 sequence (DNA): TGTGCCAGCAGCCGAACGGACAGGAACTATGGCTACACCTTC. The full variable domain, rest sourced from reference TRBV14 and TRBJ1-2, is EAGVTQFPSHSVIEKGQTVTLRCDPISGHDNLYWYRRVMGKEIKFLLHFVKESKQDESGMPNNRFLAERTGGTYSTLKVQPAELEDSGVYFCASSRTDRNYGYTFGSGTRLTVV.

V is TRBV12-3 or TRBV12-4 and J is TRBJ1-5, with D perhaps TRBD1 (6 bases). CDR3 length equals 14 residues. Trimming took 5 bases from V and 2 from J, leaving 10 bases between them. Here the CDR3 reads CASSTRQGNQPQHF. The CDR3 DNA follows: TGTGCCAGCAGTACGAGACAGGGCAATCAGCCCCAGCATTTT.

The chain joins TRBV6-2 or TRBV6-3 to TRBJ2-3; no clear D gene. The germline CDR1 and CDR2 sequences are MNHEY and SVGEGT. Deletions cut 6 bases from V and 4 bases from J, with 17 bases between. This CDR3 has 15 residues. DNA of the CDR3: TGTGCCAGCAGACCGACCAACGCATATTCAGATACGCAGTATTTT. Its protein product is CASRPTNAYSDTQYF.

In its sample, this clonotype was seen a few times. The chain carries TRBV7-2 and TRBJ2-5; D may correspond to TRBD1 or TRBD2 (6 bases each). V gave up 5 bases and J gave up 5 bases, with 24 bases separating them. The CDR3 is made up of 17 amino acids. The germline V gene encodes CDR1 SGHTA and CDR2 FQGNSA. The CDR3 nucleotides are TGTGCCAGCAGCCCCCGCCCCCCGGGGGCGCTTAGGGAGACCCAGTACTTC. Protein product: CASSPRPPGALRETQYF.

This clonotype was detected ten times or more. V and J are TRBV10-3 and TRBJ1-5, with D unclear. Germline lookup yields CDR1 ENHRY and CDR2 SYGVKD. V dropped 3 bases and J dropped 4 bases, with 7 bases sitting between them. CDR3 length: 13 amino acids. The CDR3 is CAISDELNQPQHF. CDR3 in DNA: TGTGCCATCAGTGACGAATTGAATCAGCCCCAGCATTTT.

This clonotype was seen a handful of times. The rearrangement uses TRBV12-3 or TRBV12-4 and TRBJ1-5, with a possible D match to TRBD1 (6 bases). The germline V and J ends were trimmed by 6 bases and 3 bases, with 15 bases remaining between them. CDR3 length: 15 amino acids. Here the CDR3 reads CASSLAGVINQPQHF. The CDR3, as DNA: TGTGCCAGCAGCCTTGCAGGGGTAATCAATCAGCCCCAGCATTTT.

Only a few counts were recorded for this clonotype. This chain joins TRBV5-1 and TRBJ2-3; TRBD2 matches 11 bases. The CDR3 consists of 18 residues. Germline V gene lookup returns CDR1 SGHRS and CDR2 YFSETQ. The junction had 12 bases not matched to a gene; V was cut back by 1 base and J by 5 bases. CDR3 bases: TGCGCCAGCAGCTTGATTTCTCTAGCGGGGGGCCTGAGAGATACGCAGTATTTT. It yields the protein CASSLISLAGGLRDTQYF.

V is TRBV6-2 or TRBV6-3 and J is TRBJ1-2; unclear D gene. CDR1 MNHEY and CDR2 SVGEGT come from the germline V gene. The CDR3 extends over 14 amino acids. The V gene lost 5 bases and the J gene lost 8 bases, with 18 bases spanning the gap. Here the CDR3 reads CASSTGPTRYGYTF. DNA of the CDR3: TGTGCCAGCAGTACGGGCCCTACGAGGTACGGCTACACCTTC.

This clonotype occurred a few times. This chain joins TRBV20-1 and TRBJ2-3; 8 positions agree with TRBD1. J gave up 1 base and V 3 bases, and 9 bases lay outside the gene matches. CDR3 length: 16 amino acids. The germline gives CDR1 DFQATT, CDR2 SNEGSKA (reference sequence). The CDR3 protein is CSASSPAGGRTDTQYF. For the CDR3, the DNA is TGCAGTGCTAGTAGTCCCGCAGGGGGCCGCACAGATACGCAGTATTTT.

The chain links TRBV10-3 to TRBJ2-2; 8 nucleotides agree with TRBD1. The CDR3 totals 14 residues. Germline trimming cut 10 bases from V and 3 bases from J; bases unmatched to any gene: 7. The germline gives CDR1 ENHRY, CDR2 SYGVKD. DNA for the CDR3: TGTGCCACCAGCGGACAGGGCGACACCGGGGAGCTGTTTTTT. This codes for CATSGQGDTGELFF.